Below, 21 T cell receptor beta chains from the same sample are listed, as sequenced in a study of Ad26.COV2.S vaccination and SARS-CoV-2 variants. Treatment meaning: about 20 received Ad26.COV2.S at low or high dose, single or two shots; 5 received placebo; per-sample allocation not given. Repertoires come from day 63 after the first vaccine or placebo injection. Data came from immunoSEQ multiplex PCR; TCRdb stores just in-frame clones and leaves some out. In the table there are about 220,000 clones, roughly 90% of which are singletons. Material: peripheral blood, obtained in a trial of Ad26.COV2.S vaccine versus placebo. The origin of the receptors is a person between 18 and 65 years old who received the Ad26.COV2.S COVID-19 vaccine or a placebo.

This chain uses TRBV27 with TRBJ2-7, with TRBD2 matching 14 bases. The V segment lost 5 bases and the J segment 7 bases; nucleotides outside the gene matches: 16. Germline CDR1 reads MNHEY; CDR2 reads SMNVEV (reference sequence). There are 18 residues in the CDR3. This CDR3 is CASSGPGTSGSVWGEQYF. As DNA, the CDR3 is TGTGCCAGCAGTGGTCCCGGGACTAGCGGGAGTGTATGGGGTGAGCAGTACTTC.

The V gene is TRBV19, the J gene TRBJ1-1; no firm D call. The CDR3 is 13 residues long. The V end was cut by 5 bases, the J end by 0 bases, with 7 bases between. Germline-derived CDR1 and CDR2 are LNHDA and SQIVND (reference sequence). The CDR3 DNA reads TGTGCCAGTAGTCCGGGGATGAACACTGAAGCTTTCTTT. Protein sequence: CASSPGMNTEAFF.

There are a few counts of this clone. The chain has TRBV28 and TRBJ1-1; D unclear. The V end lost 9 bases, the J end lost 3 bases, and 23 bases lay between the germline ends. CDR3 length: 16 residues. Germline V lookup: CDR1 MDHEN, CDR2 SYDVKM. CDR3 bases: TGTGCCAGTTCCCCCGCAGACGGGTTTAGGGACACTGAAGCTTTCTTT. Translation: CASSPADGFRDTEAFF.

J is TRBJ1-1 and V is TRBV15; D may be TRBD1 (5 bases). V lost 0 bases to trimming and J lost 1 base, with 9 bases between them. Looked up from germline, CDR1 is LNHNV and CDR2 is YYDKDF (reference sequence). CDR3 length equals 15 residues. CDR3 residues: CATSRDRTPNTEAFF. CDR3 nucleotides: TGTGCCACCAGCAGAGATCGGACACCGAACACTGAAGCTTTCTTT.

This clone has only a few counts. This chain joins TRBV10-3 and TRBJ2-7; D is perhaps TRBD1 or TRBD2 (5 bases each). CDR3 length equals 14 residues. V lost 4 bases, J lost 5 bases, and 15 bases lay in between. Germline CDR1 reads ENHRY; CDR2 reads SYGVKD. The DNA for the CDR3 is TGTGCCATCAGTGGGTTGGGGGTTAGGGACGAGCAGTACTTC. Translated: CAISGLGVRDEQYF.

V is TRBV28 and J is TRBJ2-7; D possibly matches TRBD1 or TRBD2 (6 bases each). The V end was cut by 5 bases, the J end by 0 bases, with 11 bases between. The length of the CDR3 is 14 residues. Germline-derived CDR1 and CDR2 are MDHEN and SYDVKM. The chain's CDR3 is CASSLPGASYEQYF. CDR3 coding DNA: TGTGCCAGCAGTCTTCCGGGGGCCTCCTACGAGCAGTACTTC.

J is TRBJ1-1 and V is TRBV6-5, with D possibly being TRBD1 (5 bases). The V end lost 4 bases, the J end lost 11 bases, and 14 bases lay between the germline ends. The germline V gene encodes CDR1 MNHEY and CDR2 SVGAGI. The CDR3 sequence is 12 residues long. CDR3 sequence: CASSSTTGNAFF. The CDR3 bases are TGTGCCAGCAGTTCCACCACAGGCAATGCTTTCTTT.

This clone has only one observation. The V and J genes are TRBV11-2 and TRBJ2-5; D might be TRBD1 or TRBD2, each matching 5 bases. CDR1 SGHAT and CDR2 FQNNGV come from the germline V gene. The CDR3 is made up of 16 amino acids. Trimming left V 5 bases short and J 4 bases short, with 20 bases between. The CDR3 reads CASSPLVGVGRETQYF. The CDR3 bases are TGTGCCAGCAGCCCCTTGGTGGGGGTCGGACGAGAGACCCAGTACTTC. Based on the CDR3 plus reference TRBV11-2 and TRBJ2-5, the full variable domain is EAGVAQSPRYKIIEKRQSVAFWCNPISGHATLYWYQQILGQGPKLLIQFQNNGVVDDSQLPKDRFSAERLKGVDSTLKIQPAKLEDSAVYLCASSPLVGVGRETQYFGPGTRLLVL.

This clone is a singleton in its sample. The chain recombines TRBV5-1 with TRBJ2-5; D is possibly TRBD1 or TRBD2 (5 bases each). Per germline, CDR1 SGHRS and CDR2 YFSETQ. The CDR3 covers 16 residues. Trimming pared 0 bases from V and 4 bases from J, leaving 16 bases between. The CDR3 DNA is TGCGCCAGCAGCTTGGACAACCGAGGGGCCGGAGAGACCCAGTACTTC. Protein: CASSLDNRGAGETQYF.

This rearrangement joins TRBV7-8 to TRBJ2-5; D possibly corresponds to TRBD2 (6 bases). V shed 4 bases and J shed 1 base, with 10 bases lying between them. Germline V gene sequence: CDR1 SGHVS, CDR2 FQNEAQ. The CDR3 has 14 residues. CDR3 in DNA: TGTGCCAGCAGCTCGGGGACTGTCCAAGAGACCCAGTACTTC. It is translated as CASSSGTVQETQYF.

The genes are TRBV20-1 and TRBJ2-3; no firm D call. Per germline, CDR1 DFQATT and CDR2 SNEGSKA (reference sequence). V lost 5 bases, J lost 6 bases, and 6 bases lay in between. The CDR3 is 10 amino acids. The CDR3 coding sequence is TGCAGTGCTGTTAAGGATACGCAGTATTTT. It translates to CSAVKDTQYF.

The chain uses TRBV7-2 and TRBJ2-7; D might be TRBD1 or TRBD2, each matching 5 bases. The ends were cut back, 4 bases at V and 0 bases at J, with 16 bases in the middle. CDR3 length: 16 residues. Germline V CDR1 and CDR2: SGHTA, FQGNSA. CDR3 protein: CASSSTGTVFSYEQYF. CDR3 nucleotide sequence: TGTGCCAGCAGCTCGACCGGGACGGTTTTCTCCTACGAGCAGTACTTC.

The V call is TRBV29-1, the J call TRBJ2-3; D gene ambiguous. The CDR3 extends over 15 amino acids. V was shortened by 3 bases and J by 1 base, with 14 bases between the two germline ends. Germline V CDR1 and CDR2: SQVTM, ANQGSEA. CDR3 residues: CSVDGFPGGTDTQYF. CDR3 coding DNA: TGCAGCGTTGACGGATTCCCGGGCGGCACAGATACGCAGTATTTT.

On this clone: The same CDR3 is also encoded by other DNA sequences in this sample. The chain employs TRBV15 and TRBJ2-3, with D hard to call. Trimming took off 0 bases at V and 0 bases at J, with 1 base between the two ends. This CDR3 has 13 amino acids. The V gene's germline CDR1 is LNHNV and CDR2 YYDKDF (reference sequence). As DNA, the CDR3 is TGTGCCACCAGCAGAGAAAGCACAGATACGCAGTATTTT. Protein sequence: CATSRESTDTQYF.

V and J are TRBV9 and TRBJ1-3; 7 nucleotides match TRBD1. The CDR3 is 14 residues long. Looked up from germline, CDR1 is SGDLS and CDR2 is YYNGEE. Unmatched junction bases numbered 3, after V lost 3 bases and J lost 3 bases. The CDR3 is CASSEQGIGNTIYF. The CDR3 DNA is TGTGCCAGCAGCGAACAGGGGATTGGAAACACCATATATTTT. Filled out from reference TRBV9 and TRBJ1-3, the complete variable domain reads DSGVTQTPKHLITATGQRVTLRCSPRSGDLSVYWYQQSLDQGLQFLIQYYNGEERAKGNILERFSAQQFPDLHSELNLSSLELGDSALYFCASSEQGIGNTIYFGEGSWLTVV.

This clone was counted once. V gene TRBV4-3 combines with J gene TRBJ2-2, with unresolved D. Trimming left V 0 bases short and J 3 bases short, with 5 bases between. The CDR3 covers 14 residues. Germline V gene lookup returns CDR1 LGHNA and CDR2 YSLEER. This chain's CDR3 is CASSQDSDTGELFF. In DNA, the CDR3 is TGCGCCAGCAGCCAAGATTCGGACACCGGGGAGCTGTTTTTT.

This chain joins TRBV9 and TRBJ2-5; 9 bases map to TRBD2. This CDR3 contains 17 residues. CDR1 SGDLS and CDR2 YYNGEE come from the germline V gene. V shed 4 bases and J 0 bases; nucleotides not matched to a gene: 10. CDR3 in amino acids: CASSPRGLATYQETQYF. The CDR3 DNA is TGTGCCAGCAGCCCAAGAGGACTAGCGACGTACCAAGAGACCCAGTACTTC.

This clone was observed a few times. The chain combines TRBV19 with TRBJ2-7; maybe TRBD2 (7 bases). The CDR3 spans 14 residues. CDR1 and CDR2 from the germline V gene are LNHDA and SQIVND (reference sequence). V was trimmed by 4 bases and J by 2 bases, leaving 12 bases between them. CDR3: CASSNGGAAYEQYF. As DNA, the CDR3 is TGTGCCAGTAGTAATGGGGGGGCGGCCTACGAGCAGTACTTC. Together with reference TRBV19 and TRBJ2-7, the CDR3 gives the full variable domain: DGGITQSPKYLFRKEGQNVTLSCEQNLNHDAMYWYRQDPGQGLRLIYYSQIVNDFQKGDIAEGYSVSREKKESFPLTVTSAQKNPTAFYLCASSNGGAAYEQYFGPGTRLTVT.

The chain joins TRBV6-2 or TRBV6-3 to TRBJ2-1, with TRBD2 matching 7 bases. With V trimmed by 6 bases and J by 5 bases, 13 bases remained unmatched. In germline, CDR1 is MNHEY, CDR2 SVGEGT. The CDR3 is 16 residues long. The CDR3 sequence is CASSWGRASGHNEQFF. CDR3 bases: TGTGCCAGCAGCTGGGGCCGGGCTAGCGGCCACAATGAGCAGTTCTTC.

The gene calls are TRBV19 and TRBJ1-1; the D is unclear. Germline CDR1 reads LNHDA; CDR2 reads SQIVND (reference sequence). Between the trimmed V and J ends, which lost 7 bases and 4 bases, there was a span of 13 bases. This CDR3 has 13 amino acids. The CDR3 loop is CASKIGHGTEAFF. In nucleotides, the CDR3 is TGTGCCAGTAAGATTGGCCACGGCACTGAAGCTTTCTTT. Combining the CDR3 with reference TRBV19 and TRBJ1-1 gives the whole variable domain DGGITQSPKYLFRKEGQNVTLSCEQNLNHDAMYWYRQDPGQGLRLIYYSQIVNDFQKGDIAEGYSVSREKKESFPLTVTSAQKNPTAFYLCASKIGHGTEAFFGQGTRLTVV.

The chain combines TRBV10-3 with TRBJ1-2; D may be TRBD1 (5 bases). Germline V gene sequence: CDR1 ENHRY, CDR2 SYGVKD. V shed 10 bases and J shed 4 bases, with 16 bases lying between them. CDR3 length equals 13 residues. CDR3 coding DNA: TGTGCCACCGAAAGGGACCTCTCCTATGGCTACACCTTC. It specifies CATERDLSYGYTF.